This T cell receptor (beta chain) is from a study of blood T cell repertoires in COVID-19. Across the study: Researchers got acute and convalescent COVID-19 samples from the United States, Italy and Spain. PBMCs, B-cell-depleted T cells, or T cells were the source of the cDNA or gDNA that made up the material.

Original data processing: Estimation of nucleated cell counts relied on the amplification of reference gene primers. Produced via immunoSEQ multiplex PCR; TCRdb's table is partial and in-frame only. The DNA gave D and trimming, while V, J and clone size come from that table. The table records around 700,000 clones, 90% of them present only once. The CDR3 runs 17 residues. Germline V gene sequence: CDR1 MGHRA, CDR2 YSYEKL. V shed 1 base, J shed 10 bases, and the junction held 13 bases outside the gene matches. Sequenced: peripheral blood. The chain carries TRBV4-1 and TRBJ1-6, with TRBD1 matching over 7 bases. The receptor's source is a woman aged 18-35 years with acute or convalescent COVID-19. The CDR3 DNA sequence: TGCGCCAGCAGCCAAGTGGTCGGAAGCCCAGGGGGGTCACCCCTCCACTTT. Protein sequence: CASSQVVGSPGGSPLHF.